Listed here are 26 T cell receptor beta chains from one sample, sequenced in a study of blood T cell repertoires in COVID-19. TCRdb's copy holds only in-frame clones and misses some; the assay was immunoSEQ multiplex PCR. The repertoire consists of around 310,000 clones, with roughly 90% occurring once and the leading ten covering roughly 4%. The sequencing sample was made of peripheral blood. The receptors derive from a woman aged 50 to 65 with active or convalescent COVID-19.

The chain links TRBV28 to TRBJ1-1; 8 nucleotides agree with TRBD1. Trimming took 3 bases from V and 0 from J; bases not matched to a gene: 3. The CDR3 is made up of 15 amino acids. Germline assignment: CDR1 MDHEN and CDR2 SYDVKM. CDR3 in amino acids: CASSLGDRLNTEAFF. In DNA, the CDR3 is TGTGCCAGCAGTTTGGGGGACAGGTTGAACACTGAAGCTTTCTTT.

The V and J genes are TRBV12-3 or TRBV12-4 and TRBJ1-3; tentative D call: TRBD1 (5 bases). The CDR3 sequence is 12 residues long. The CDR3 loop reads CSRGGNENTIYF. In DNA form, the CDR3 reads TGTTCCCGCGGGGGGAATGAGAACACCATATATTTT.

The chain employs TRBV30 and TRBJ2-7, with D possibly being TRBD2 (5 bases). Trimming pared 2 bases from V and 7 bases from J, leaving 15 bases between. The CDR3 consists of 13 residues. The germline V gene encodes CDR1 GTSNPN and CDR2 SVGIG (reference sequence). The CDR3 loop is CAWSFGGSREQYF. The DNA for the CDR3 is TGTGCCTGGAGTTTTGGTGGGAGTCGGGAGCAGTACTTC.

The rearrangement links TRBV27 to TRBJ2-2; tentatively, D is TRBD2 (6 bases). The V gene's germline CDR1 is MNHEY and CDR2 SMNVEV (reference sequence). The CDR3 is 17 amino acids. Trimming removed 0 bases at V and 6 bases at J, with 17 bases between. This chain's CDR3 is CASSLSGLPGGAGELFF. CDR3 bases: TGTGCCAGCAGTTTATCGGGACTCCCCGGAGGGGCCGGGGAGCTGTTTTTT.

For the CDR3, the DNA is TGTGCCAGCAGCGTAGAAGGCGGACTAGCGGGAGACGAGCAGTACTTC. Its protein product is CASSVEGGLAGDEQYF. V gene TRBV9 combines with J gene TRBJ2-7, with TRBD2 matching over 13 bases. Trimming took 0 bases from V and 5 from J; bases not matched to a gene: 5. The germline CDR1 and CDR2 sequences are SGDLS and YYNGEE. There are 16 residues in the CDR3.

CDR3 in DNA: TGTGCCAGCAGTTACTCTACAGGGGCTGGGCTATTTCAGCCCCAGCATTTT. Its translation: CASSYSTGAGLFQPQHF. The chain is built from TRBV6-2 or TRBV6-3 and TRBJ1-5, with 7 bases aligning to TRBD1. Per the germline V gene, CDR1 is MNHEY and CDR2 is SVGEGT. The CDR3 is 17 residues long. The V segment lost 0 bases and the J segment 6 bases; nucleotides outside the gene matches: 11.

This chain joins TRBV28 and TRBJ1-2; no clear D gene. Deletions cut 6 bases from V and 4 bases from J, with 3 bases between. The CDR3 is made up of 10 amino acids. Germline V gene data show CDR1 as MDHEN and CDR2 as SYDVKM. The CDR3 DNA is TGTGCCAGCAGCAGCTATGGCTACACCTTC. Its translation: CASSSYGYTF.

This clone is a singleton in its sample. V is TRBV15 and J is TRBJ2-1, with a weak D call TRBD2 (7 bases). The V end was cut by 0 bases, the J end by 8 bases, with 11 bases between. In germline, CDR1 is LNHNV, CDR2 YYDKDF (reference sequence). The CDR3 extends over 14 amino acids. CDR3 coding DNA: TGTGCCACCAGCAGAGATGCGGGGGCGTATGAGCAGTTCTTC. It specifies CATSRDAGAYEQFF.

This clone came up once. This chain's CDR3 is CASSVGTGAGGNEKLFF. The CDR3 bases are TGTGCCAGCAGCGTAGGGACAGGCGCCGGTGGAAATGAAAAACTGTTTTTT. This sequence joins TRBV7-2 and TRBJ1-4; TRBD1 matches 8 bases. After removal of 5 bases from V and 5 bases from J, the junction contained 13 bases not matched to a gene. Germline lookup yields CDR1 SGHTA and CDR2 FQGNSA. CDR3 length: 17 residues.

The rearrangement uses TRBV5-8 and TRBJ2-5; 9 positions agree with TRBD2. The CDR3 runs 16 residues. Germline trimming cut 0 bases from V and 1 base from J; bases unmatched to any gene: 4. The germline CDR1 and CDR2 sequences are SGHTS and YDEGEE. The CDR3 reads CASSLAASGVQETQYF. CDR3 nucleotide sequence: TGTGCCAGCAGCTTGGCGGCTAGCGGGGTCCAAGAGACCCAGTACTTC.

The V gene is TRBV7-2, the J gene TRBJ1-2, with a possible D match to TRBD1 (6 bases). CDR1 is SGHTA and CDR2 is FQGNSA in the germline V gene. This CDR3 is built from 14 residues. Between the trimmed V and J ends, which lost 5 bases and 7 bases, there was a span of 17 bases. The CDR3 region is CASSIWTVTAGYTF. DNA of the CDR3: TGTGCCAGCAGCATATGGACAGTCACAGCTGGCTACACCTTC.

The chain links TRBV5-4 to TRBJ1-1; possible D gene TRBD1, 5 bases. The CDR3 has 15 residues. CDR1 is SGHNT and CDR2 is YYREEE in the germline V gene (reference sequence). V lost 3 bases and J 11 bases, leaving 23 bases between the germline ends. The CDR3 bases are TGTGCCAGCAGCTCTATAACGTCCGGGACTGGCTTCGCTTTCTTT. Its translation is CASSSITSGTGFAFF. Using reference TRBV5-4 and TRBJ1-1 for the parts outside the CDR3, the full variable domain is ETGVTQSPTHLIKTRGQQVTLRCSSQSGHNTVSWYQQALGQGPQFIFQYYREEENGRGNFPPRFSGLQFPNYSSELNVNALELDDSALYLCASSSITSGTGFAFFGQGTRLTVV.

The chain has TRBV7-6 and TRBJ2-7; 10 bases are a match to TRBD2. The CDR3 is 15 residues long. Trimming cost V 5 bases and J 6 bases; bases outside gene matches: 10. Germline-derived CDR1 and CDR2 are SGHVS and FNYEAQ. The CDR3: CASSDSSGGRGEQYF. The CDR3 nucleotides read TGTGCCAGCAGCGACTCTAGCGGGGGCCGGGGCGAGCAGTACTTC. Full variable domain (outside the CDR3, taken from reference TRBV7-6 and TRBJ2-7): GAGVSQSPRYKVTKRGQDVALRCDPISGHVSLYWYRQALGQGPEFLTYFNYEAQQDKSGLPNDRFSAERPEGSISTLTIQRTEQRDSAMYRCASSDSSGGRGEQYFGPGTRLTVT.

The chain links TRBV4-1 to TRBJ2-5; 10 bases agree with TRBD2. V shed 4 bases and J 4 bases; nucleotides not matched to a gene: 0. This CDR3 comprises 13 residues. CDR1 and CDR2 from the germline V gene are MGHRA and YSYEKL. CDR3 coding DNA: TGCGCCAGCAGCCGACTAGCGGGAGAGACCCAGTACTTC. This gives the protein CASSRLAGETQYF.

The V gene is TRBV7-2, the J gene TRBJ2-5; 10 nucleotides align to TRBD1. The CDR3 is 14 amino acids. The junction had 8 bases not matched to a gene; V was cut back by 6 bases and J by 7 bases. The germline V gene encodes CDR1 SGHTA and CDR2 FQGNSA. The CDR3 DNA reads TGTGCCAGCAGTCGTCCGGGACAGGGGAGGACCCAGTACTTC. Protein product: CASSRPGQGRTQYF.

The chain is built from TRBV30 and TRBJ2-7; 8 nucleotides line up with TRBD1. Germline V gene data show CDR1 as GTSNPN and CDR2 as SVGIG (reference sequence). The CDR3 runs to 14 residues. The J segment lost 2 bases and the V segment lost 0 bases, leaving 3 bases of the junction unmatched. CDR3 region: CAWSVATGAYEQYF. As DNA, the CDR3 is TGTGCCTGGAGTGTGGCGACAGGGGCCTACGAGCAGTACTTC.

The chain links TRBV7-2 to TRBJ2-2; D remains ambiguous. The CDR3 covers 15 residues. The germline gives CDR1 SGHTA, CDR2 FQGNSA. V was shortened by 1 base and J by 0 bases, with 6 bases between the two germline ends. The CDR3 region is CASSLVQTNTGELFF. The DNA for the CDR3 is TGTGCCAGCAGCTTAGTGCAGACGAACACCGGGGAGCTGTTTTTT.

The V gene is TRBV2, the J gene TRBJ1-5; D gene unclear. Trimming shortened V by 3 bases and J by 4 bases, and 10 bases separated the two germline ends. The CDR3 extends over 14 amino acids. Germline V gene lookup returns CDR1 SNHLY and CDR2 FYNNEI. The DNA of the CDR3 is TGTGCCAGCAGTGACCTCATGGCTAATCAGCCCCAGCATTTT. It is translated as CASSDLMANQPQHF.

The chain couples TRBV7-9 to TRBJ2-1; 13 nucleotides align to TRBD2. The CDR3 consists of 18 residues. Trimming removed 4 bases from V and 0 bases from J; junction bases left unmatched: 6. The germline V gene has CDR1 SEHNR and CDR2 FQNEAQ (reference sequence). CDR3 amino acids: CASSSLRTSGSSYNEQFF. The DNA for the CDR3 is TGTGCCAGCAGCTCCTTGCGGACTAGCGGGAGCTCCTACAATGAGCAGTTCTTC.

The rearrangement uses TRBV4-3 and TRBJ2-3; possibly TRBD2 for D (5 bases). Deletions cut 0 bases from V and 9 bases from J, with 16 bases between. The germline CDR1 and CDR2 sequences are LGHNA and YSLEER. This CDR3 has 15 amino acids. The CDR3, as DNA: TGCGCCAGCAGCCAAGAGCATAGCGTGGTTTTGACGCAGTATTTT. This gives the protein CASSQEHSVVLTQYF.

The chain couples TRBV12-3 or TRBV12-4 to TRBJ2-1; a possible D gene is TRBD1 (6 bases). The V gene lost 3 bases and the J gene lost 14 bases, with 11 bases spanning the gap. The CDR3 extends over 11 amino acids. CDR3 coding DNA: TGTGCCAGCAGTTTGGGACAATGGGAGTTCTTC. Protein: CASSLGQWEFF.

This clone appeared a single time. V usage is TRBV5-1 and J usage is TRBJ1-1; 10 bases align to TRBD1. Germline V gene sequence: CDR1 SGHRS, CDR2 YFSETQ. This CDR3 contains 17 residues. The V and J ends lost 4 bases and 5 bases, in that order; junction bases with no gene match: 14. The CDR3 DNA is TGCGCCAGCAGCCCAGTCCCGGGACAGGGGCGGAGGACTGAAGCTTTCTTT. Its translation is CASSPVPGQGRRTEAFF.

The V and J genes are TRBV6-5 and TRBJ1-2; D unclear. This CDR3 is 15 amino acids long. Trimming pared 5 bases from V and 3 bases from J, leaving 16 bases between. Germline V lookup: CDR1 MNHEY, CDR2 SVGAGI. The DNA of the CDR3 is TGTGCCAGCAGTCCCCCCGGTGGAGGTTACTATGGCTACACCTTC. Translated, it gives CASSPPGGGYYGYTF.

V gene TRBV6-5 combines with J gene TRBJ1-1, with 8 positions matching TRBD1. V dropped 4 bases and J dropped 4; count of bases not matched to a gene: 5. Per the germline V gene, CDR1 is MNHEY and CDR2 is SVGAGI. The CDR3 extends over 14 amino acids. In DNA form, the CDR3 reads TGTGCCAGCAGTTTAGGGGGGACAGGCACTGAAGCTTTCTTT. It codes for CASSLGGTGTEAFF.

A note on this clone: At one of its ends the junction is not consistent with the germline gene, which may arise from a read error. The chain has TRBV9 and TRBJ2-7; 8 nucleotides agree with TRBD2. Per the germline V gene, CDR1 is SGDLS and CDR2 is YYNGEE. The CDR3 is 15 residues long. CDR3 amino acids: CASSVVGRASNEQYF. The CDR3 nucleotides are TGTGCCAGCAGCGTAGTCGGGAGGGCCTCCAACGAGCAGTACTTC.

This chain links TRBV30 with TRBJ1-6; 10 nucleotides align to TRBD1. The CDR3 totals 15 residues. The germline gives CDR1 GTSNPN, CDR2 SVGIG (reference sequence). J gave up 1 base and V 4 bases, and 1 base lay outside the gene matches. The DNA for the CDR3 is TGTGCCTGGACGGACAGGGGGTCCTATAATTCACCCCTCCACTTT. It encodes CAWTDRGSYNSPLHF.